The clone carrying this TCR beta chain has more than one count but fewer than ten. Its target is not known. Libraries were prepared by immunoSEQ multiplex PCR; TCRdb keeps only in-frame clonotypes and omits some of them. The sample records more than 50,000 clones, 75% to 85% being singletons. This record comes from a study of OX40 agonist ivuxolimab in advanced cancers. Study-wide results and limits: Patients who responded partially at 0.1-3.0 mg/kg showed clonal expansion ranking among the lowest.

V was trimmed by 0 bases and J by 12 bases, leaving 15 bases between them. The CDR3 totals 13 residues. Per germline, CDR1 MNHEY and CDR2 SMNVEV (reference sequence). The material was CD4+ or CD8+ T cells sorted from blood, obtained in a trial of the OX40 agonist ivuxolimab. The chain joins TRBV27 to TRBJ2-7; D is unclear. The receptor was derived from an adult with an advanced solid tumor such as melanoma, head and neck, liver or kidney cancer. The CDR3 bases are TGTGCCAGCAGTTTATCGGGTGGGCTCGAAGGGTACTTC. This gives the protein CASSLSGGLEGYF.